A selection of T cell receptor beta chains follows, all from one sample in a study of blood T cell repertoires in COVID-19. The method was immunoSEQ multiplex PCR; TCRdb's version includes in-frame clones alone and lacks a portion of them. The repertoire consists of roughly 200,000 clones, with 85% occurring once and the leading ten covering 18%. The material sequenced was PBMCs or T cells enriched from blood (not recorded which). The receptors originated from a man aged 40-49 years who had recovered from COVID-19. Both conserved end residues are part of each CDR3. A D gene is named only where the DNA matches it firmly. A clone size is listed for some rows: how often the clone was seen (once, few, many), or a class if it is expanded.

d_call	j_call	clone_size	v_call	cdr3_aa	cdr3_nt
TRBD1	TRBJ1-6	-	TRBV27	CASSPSPGTGDSPLHF	TGTGCCAGCAGTCCGTCCCCCGGGACAGGGGATTCACCCCTCCACTTT
-	TRBJ1-1	-	TRBV12-3/TRBV12-4	CASSLWAGGEAFF	TGTGCCAGCAGTTTATGGGCGGGCGGGGAAGCTTTCTTT
TRBD2	TRBJ2-2	-	TRBV5-1	CASNGLAGNTGELFF	TGCGCCAGCAACGGACTAGCGGGGAACACCGGGGAGCTGTTTTTT
TRBD1	TRBJ2-1	-	TRBV28	CASRSRDRVYNEQFF	TGTGCCAGTAGAAGCCGGGACAGGGTGTACAATGAGCAGTTCTTC
TRBD2	TRBJ2-1	-	TRBV4-3	CASSSLAGALLNEQFF	TGCGCCAGCAGTTCATTAGCGGGAGCACTCCTCAATGAGCAGTTCTTC
-	TRBJ2-2	-	TRBV3-1/TRBV3-2	CAVQPGLLPGELFF	TGTGCCGTTCAACCAGGGCTCCTCCCCGGGGAGCTGTTTTTT
-	TRBJ1-3	-	TRBV27	CASSRGHNLGNTIYF	TGTGCCAGCAGTAGAGGACACAATTTAGGAAACACCATATATTTT
-	TRBJ2-2	-	TRBV27	CASSLFRVTTGELFF	TGTGCCAGCAGTTTATTCAGGGTGACCACCGGGGAGCTGTTTTTT
TRBD2	TRBJ2-2	-	TRBV7-2	CASSLGLAGANTGELFF	TGTGCCAGCAGCTTAGGACTAGCGGGGGCGAACACCGGGGAGCTGTTTTTT
TRBD2	TRBJ2-1	-	TRBV28	CASSLRWGASGSKPWNEQFF	TGTGCCAGCAGTCTCCGCTGGGGGGCTAGCGGGAGTAAACCGTGGAATGAGCAGTTCTTC
-	TRBJ2-7	-	TRBV5-6	CASSLTLKEDEQYF	TGTGCCAGCAGCTTGACATTAAAGGAGGACGAGCAGTACTTC
TRBD2	TRBJ2-1	-	TRBV2	CASSAMGGTSGRYGWNEQFF	TGTGCCAGCAGTGCGATGGGGGGGACTAGCGGGAGGTACGGTTGGAATGAGCAGTTCTTC
TRBD2	TRBJ2-7	-	TRBV5-1	CASSPRAGGTYEQYF	TGCGCCAGCTCCCCTCGGGCGGGAGGGACCTACGAGCAGTACTTC
-	TRBJ2-1	-	TRBV4-3	CASSQDHPLAGRDNEQFF	TGCGCCAGCAGCCAAGATCATCCACTAGCCGGAAGAGACAATGAGCAGTTCTTC
TRBD1	TRBJ2-5	-	TRBV7-9	CASSLGQRSETQYF	TGTGCCAGCAGCTTGGGACAGCGTAGCGAGACCCAGTACTTC
TRBD1	TRBJ1-5	-	TRBV4-1	CASSRVQGERGNQPQHF	TGCGCCAGCAGCCGCGTACAGGGGGAAAGGGGCAATCAGCCCCAGCATTTT
-	TRBJ1-1	-	TRBV28	CASSPGNGMRDTEAFF	TGTGCCAGCAGCCCGGGAAACGGAATGCGGGACACTGAAGCTTTCTTT
TRBD1	TRBJ1-1	-	TRBV18	CASSEQGSGTEAFF	TGTGCCAGCTCGGAACAGGGGTCCGGTACTGAAGCTTTCTTT
-	TRBJ1-2	-	TRBV28	CASSHQAGGYTF	TGTGCCAGCAGTCATCAGGCGGGGGGCTACACCTTC
TRBD1	TRBJ1-1	-	TRBV19	CASPNSRTGNTEAFF	TGTGCCTCACCAAACTCACGGACAGGGAACACTGAAGCTTTCTTT
TRBD1	TRBJ1-6	-	TRBV11-3	CASSSRQGGGPLHF	TGTGCCAGCAGCTCCAGACAGGGAGGAGGTCCCCTCCACTTT
-	TRBJ1-1	-	TRBV6-2/TRBV6-3	CASSTGNTEAFF	TGTGCCAGCAGTACAGGGAACACTGAAGCTTTCTTT
TRBD1	TRBJ1-2	once	TRBV7-3	CASSSDRVGYTF	TGTGCCAGCAGCTCGGACAGGGTTGGCTACACCTTC
-	TRBJ2-7	-	TRBV11-2	CASSLESGGIAEQYF	TGTGCCAGCAGCTTAGAATCTGGCGGGATAGCTGAGCAGTACTTC
-	TRBJ1-1	-	TRBV28	CASSLKLSEAFF	TGTGCCAGCAGTTTAAAACTGTCTGAAGCTTTCTTT
-	TRBJ2-5	-	TRBV27	CASSKGVLETQYF	TGTGCCAGCAGTAAAGGAGTTTTGGAGACCCAGTACTTC
TRBD1	TRBJ2-5	-	TRBV11-3	CASSSRDRGHQETQYF	TGTGCCAGCAGCTCCCGGGACAGGGGGCACCAAGAGACCCAGTACTTC
-	TRBJ2-4	-	TRBV4-1	CASSQEPSTNIQYF	TGCGCCAGCAGCCAAGAACCTAGTACGAACATTCAGTACTTC
-	TRBJ1-6	few	TRBV14	CASSQDAGARNSPLHF	TGTGCCAGCAGCCAAGATGCGGGGGCGCGCAATTCACCCCTCCACTTT
TRBD2	TRBJ2-3	-	TRBV5-1	CASSLELAAGNTQYF	TGCGCCAGCAGCTTGGAACTAGCGGCCGGGAATACGCAGTATTTT
TRBD1	TRBJ2-3	-	TRBV4-1	CASSQTGQNTDTQYF	TGCGCCAGCAGCCAGACGGGACAGAACACAGATACGCAGTATTTT
TRBD1	TRBJ2-7	once	TRBV2	CASSPLQGAGEQYF	TGTGCCAGCAGTCCTTTACAGGGGGCGGGTGAGCAGTACTTC
-	TRBJ2-7	-	TRBV13	CASSVDGGGTYEQYF	TGTGCCAGCAGCGTCGATGGTGGGGGGACCTACGAGCAGTACTTC
TRBD2	TRBJ2-1	-	TRBV27	CASTFGISGGTYNEQFF	TGTGCCAGCACCTTTGGGATTAGCGGGGGAACCTACAATGAGCAGTTCTTC
-	TRBJ2-1	few	TRBV6-5	CASGITPGNYNEQFF	TGTGCCAGCGGAATAACTCCGGGAAACTACAATGAGCAGTTCTTC
TRBD1	TRBJ2-5	-	TRBV18	CASSPPGQGGGTQYF	TGTGCCAGCTCACCACCGGGACAGGGGGGAGGAACCCAGTACTTC
TRBD1	TRBJ1-2	-	TRBV5-1	CASRRTGGYGYTF	TGCGCCAGCAGGAGGACAGGGGGGTATGGCTACACCTTC
TRBD1	TRBJ1-2	once	TRBV14	CASSHQEGARGYTF	TGTGCCAGCAGCCATCAGGAGGGGGCCCGAGGCTACACCTTC
-	TRBJ2-2	-	TRBV7-9	CASSLARDSGKTGELFF	TGTGCCAGCAGCTTAGCGCGGGACAGTGGAAAAACCGGGGAGCTGTTTTTT
-	TRBJ1-1	-	TRBV6-5	CASRKGGAEAFF	TGTGCCAGCAGAAAGGGGGGGGCTGAAGCTTTCTTT
TRBD2	TRBJ2-7	-	TRBV3-1/TRBV3-2	CASSRTSDNYEQYF	TGTGCCAGCAGCCGGACTAGCGATAACTACGAGCAGTACTTC
-	TRBJ1-3	few	TRBV6-5	CASSSGSAGNTIYF	TGTGCCAGCAGTTCAGGGTCTGCTGGAAACACCATATATTTT
-	TRBJ2-7	-	TRBV14	CASSQDVRTKYF	TGTGCCAGCAGCCAAGATGTCAGAACTAAGTACTTC
TRBD2	TRBJ2-7	-	TRBV30	CAWSVRLAGGYEQYF	TGTGCCTGGAGTGTACGACTAGCGGGGGGGTACGAGCAGTACTTC
TRBD1	TRBJ1-3	-	TRBV4-1	CASSQQQGFSGNTIYF	TGCGCCAGCAGCCAACAACAGGGGTTTTCTGGAAACACCATATATTTT
-	TRBJ1-1	-	TRBV2	CASAGDFGTEAFF	TGTGCCTCAGCGGGGGATTTCGGCACTGAAGCTTTCTTT
-	TRBJ1-2	-	TRBV7-9	CASSPGGTFYGYTF	TGTGCCAGCAGTCCCGGGGGGACTTTCTATGGCTACACCTTC
-	TRBJ1-1	-	TRBV15	CATSTTRQAGGWDEAFF	TGTGCCACCAGCACAACCCGCCAGGCAGGCGGGTGGGATGAAGCTTTCTTT
TRBD2	TRBJ2-7	-	TRBV12-3/TRBV12-4	CASSSGLVYEQYF	TGTGCCAGCAGTTCGGGACTAGTCTACGAGCAGTACTTC
-	TRBJ1-2	-	TRBV28	CASSTTGNFYGYTF	TGTGCCAGCAGCACCACAGGAAATTTCTATGGCTACACCTTC
TRBD2	TRBJ2-7	-	TRBV4-1	CASSQDRGERTSIAYEQYF	TGCGCCAGCAGCCAAGATCGGGGGGAACGGACTAGCATAGCTTACGAGCAGTACTTC
-	TRBJ1-1	once	TRBV28	CASSSPGMNTEAFF	TGTGCCAGCAGTTCCCCCGGGATGAACACTGAAGCTTTCTTT
TRBD2	TRBJ2-1	few	TRBV10-1	CASSALAGGGYEQFF	TGCGCCAGCAGTGCTCTAGCGGGAGGAGGCTATGAGCAGTTCTTC
-	TRBJ2-3	-	TRBV9	CASSLRLSGSTDTQYF	TGTGCCAGCAGCCTCCGTCTGAGCGGTTCCACAGATACGCAGTATTTT